This TCR beta chain is from a study of blood T cell repertoires in COVID-19. Study details: Sites across the United States, Italy and Spain contributed samples from acute and convalescent COVID-19. In each case, the material was cDNA or gDNA derived from T cells, B-cell-depleted T cells, or PBMCs.

The CDR3 sequence is 12 residues long. The ends were cut back, 2 bases at V and 3 bases at J, with 5 bases in the middle. Germline V CDR1 and CDR2: MNHEY, SVGEGT. How the authors handled the data: Nucleated cell counts were estimated from reference gene primer amplification. Assay: immunoSEQ multiplex PCR; the TCRdb copy retains only in-frame clones and omits some. That table gives V, J and clone size, and the DNA gave D and trimming. The sample consists of roughly 5,700 clones, approximately 84% of them appearing once. The sequence derives from a human donor in a cohort sampled during active COVID-19. The gene calls are TRBV6-2 or TRBV6-3 and TRBJ2-7, with D unclear. Sequencing was performed on peripheral blood. This CDR3 is CASSYVRYEQYF. CDR3 in DNA: TGTGCCAGCAGTTACGTTCGCTACGAGCAGTACTTC.